This T cell receptor beta chain was sequenced in a study of beta chain features in type 1 diabetes. Turning to this clone: Its antigen is currently unknown.

Whole-study results and caveats: Individuals with type 1 diabetes displayed fewer insertions and more deletions at VDJ junctions. Shorter TCRB CDR3s, moderately but significantly so, were found in Type 1 diabetes patients in all four CD4+ subsets.

As every portion of the isolated RNA was reverse transcribed, the sequencing read expressed TCRB transcripts. TCRdb keeps only in-frame clones here, not all; method: immunoSEQ multiplex PCR. The sample has under 200,000 clones, 7.5% to 9.5% seen once. CDR3 length: 16 residues. Germline V gene sequence: CDR1 MDHEN, CDR2 SYDVKM. With V trimmed by 4 bases and J by 4 bases, 8 bases remained unmatched. CD45RO/CCR7/CD25/CD127/CD95/CD27 staining was used to isolate CD4+ naive, central memory, regulatory and stem cell-like memory cells by sorting. This sequence joins TRBV28 and TRBJ2-5, with 11 bases matching TRBD2. Sequences were obtained from central memory CD4+ T cells from blood. This receptor was taken from a woman younger than 35 with type 1 diabetes. CDR3 in DNA: TGTGCCAGCAGTTCCCCCCTAGCGGGAGGTTCAGAGACCCAGTACTTC. Translating it yields CASSSPLAGGSETQYF.